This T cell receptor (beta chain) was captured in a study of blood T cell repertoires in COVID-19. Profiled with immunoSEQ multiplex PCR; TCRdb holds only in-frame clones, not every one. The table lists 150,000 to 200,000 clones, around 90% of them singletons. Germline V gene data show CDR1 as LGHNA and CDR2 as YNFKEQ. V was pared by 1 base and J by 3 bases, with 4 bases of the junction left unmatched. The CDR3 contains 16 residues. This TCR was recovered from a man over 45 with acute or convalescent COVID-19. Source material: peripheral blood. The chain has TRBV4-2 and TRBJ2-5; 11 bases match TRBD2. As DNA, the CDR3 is TGTGCCAGCAGCCAAGTAGCGGGGGGGCCCGAAGAGACCCAGTACTTC. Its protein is CASSQVAGGPEETQYF.